The T cell receptor (beta chain) under discussion was sequenced for a study of CD8 T cells in ankylosing spondylitis. Overall study results and limits: Matched synovial fluid from ankylosing spondylitis patients was reported to be enriched for disease-linked clones. What appeared characteristic of ankylosing spondylitis blood was a TCR beta motif of fewer than ten highly homologous variants.

One entry per CDR3 protein, called by TCRdb with MiXCR from the 5' RACE reads. This table has 700,000 to 1,000,000 distinct CDR3 sequences, about 11% appearing once. In germline, CDR1 is SQVTM, CDR2 ANQGSEA. The CDR3 spans 11 residues. V lost 6 bases, J lost 4 bases, and 2 bases stayed unmatched. This clonotype has ten or more counts. Antigen specificity is unknown. The TCR originated in a male donor with ankylosing spondylitis. J is TRBJ2-5 and V is TRBV29-1; 7 bases line up with TRBD1. Sequenced: blood, either unsorted or a sorted T cell fraction (not recorded which). The CDR3 here is CSVAGGETQYF. In DNA, the CDR3 is TGCAGCGTCGCAGGGGGAGAGACCCAGTACTTC.